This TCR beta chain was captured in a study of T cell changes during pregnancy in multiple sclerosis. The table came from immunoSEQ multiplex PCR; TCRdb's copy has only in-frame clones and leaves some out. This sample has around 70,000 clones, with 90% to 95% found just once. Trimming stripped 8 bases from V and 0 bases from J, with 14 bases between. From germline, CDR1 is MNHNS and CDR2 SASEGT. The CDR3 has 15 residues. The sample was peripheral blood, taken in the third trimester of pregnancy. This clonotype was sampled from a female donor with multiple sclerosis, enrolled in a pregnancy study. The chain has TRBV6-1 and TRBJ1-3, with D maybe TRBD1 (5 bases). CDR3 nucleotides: TGTGCCAGCGGGGTCGGGGGACGCTCTGGAAACACCATATATTTT. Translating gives CASGVGGRSGNTIYF.